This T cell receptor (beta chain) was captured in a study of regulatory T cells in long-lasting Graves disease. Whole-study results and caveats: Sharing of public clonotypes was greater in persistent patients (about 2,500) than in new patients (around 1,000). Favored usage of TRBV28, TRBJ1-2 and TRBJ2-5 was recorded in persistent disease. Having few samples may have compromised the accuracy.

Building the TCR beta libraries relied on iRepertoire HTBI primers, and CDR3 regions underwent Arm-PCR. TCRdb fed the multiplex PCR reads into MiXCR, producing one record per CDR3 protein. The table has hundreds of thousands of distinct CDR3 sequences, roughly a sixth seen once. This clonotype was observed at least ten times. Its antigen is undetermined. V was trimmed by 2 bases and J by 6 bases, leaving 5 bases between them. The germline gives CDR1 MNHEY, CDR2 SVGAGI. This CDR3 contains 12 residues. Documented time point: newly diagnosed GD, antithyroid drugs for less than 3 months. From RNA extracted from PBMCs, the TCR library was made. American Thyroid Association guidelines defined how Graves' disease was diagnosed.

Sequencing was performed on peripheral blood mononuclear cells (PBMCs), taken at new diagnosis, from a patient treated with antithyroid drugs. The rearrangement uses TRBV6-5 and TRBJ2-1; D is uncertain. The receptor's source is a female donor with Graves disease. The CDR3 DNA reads TGTGCCAGCAGTTACGCCGTCAATGAGCAGTTCTTC. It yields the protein CASSYAVNEQFF.